A selection of T cell receptor beta chains follows, all from one sample in a study of CD8 T cells in ankylosing spondylitis. TCRdb processed the 5' RACE reads anew with MiXCR; each CDR3 protein has one entry. The table has 240,000 or so distinct CDR3 sequences, over 8.5% seen once; the top ten hold 6.5% to 7%. Input material: blood, either unsorted or a sorted T cell fraction (not recorded which). These receptors were taken from a male donor with ankylosing spondylitis or in good health (not recorded which). Both conserved end residues are part of each CDR3. Fields, in order: V gene, J gene, clone size, D gene, CDR3 protein, CDR3 DNA. A D gene is named only where the DNA matches it firmly. Only some rows state a clone size, as once, few, many or a class for expanded clones.

v_call: TRBV19; j_call: TRBJ2-7; clone_size: -; d_call: -; cdr3_aa: CASSIDERRGQGGEQYF; cdr3_nt: TGTGCCAGTAGTATAGATGAGCGGAGGGGGCAGGGCGGTGAGCAGTACTTC
v_call: TRBV20-1; j_call: TRBJ1-6; clone_size: many; d_call: -; cdr3_aa: CSANQGGISYNSPLHF; cdr3_nt: TGCAGTGCTAATCAGGGAGGAATATCCTATAATTCACCCCTCCACTTT
v_call: TRBV12-3/TRBV12-4; j_call: TRBJ1-2; clone_size: many; d_call: -; cdr3_aa: CASTLVGRIYGYTF; cdr3_nt: TGTGCCAGCACTTTAGTAGGGAGAATCTATGGCTACACCTTC
v_call: TRBV25-1; j_call: TRBJ2-5; clone_size: -; d_call: -; cdr3_aa: CASRFTGIEGETQYF; cdr3_nt: TGTGCCAGCAGATTTACAGGAATCGAGGGAGAGACCCAGTACTTC
v_call: TRBV5-6; j_call: TRBJ2-7; clone_size: -; d_call: -; cdr3_aa: CASSSGLEYEQYF; cdr3_nt: TGTGCCAGCAGCTCGGGACTTGAATACGAGCAGTACTTC
v_call: TRBV29-1; j_call: TRBJ1-2; clone_size: many; d_call: -; cdr3_aa: CSVGGSGYTF; cdr3_nt: TGCAGCGTTGGGGGGAGTGGCTACACCTTC
v_call: TRBV6-6; j_call: TRBJ2-3; clone_size: many; d_call: -; cdr3_aa: CASSTPLADTQYF; cdr3_nt: TGTGCCAGCAGTACACCTCTCGCGGATACGCAGTATTTT
v_call: TRBV7-2; j_call: TRBJ1-6; clone_size: -; d_call: -; cdr3_aa: CASSLKPDASPLHF; cdr3_nt: TGTGCCAGCAGCTTAAAACCGGACGCTTCACCCCTCCACTTT
v_call: TRBV20-1; j_call: TRBJ1-5; clone_size: many; d_call: TRBD1; cdr3_aa: CSALRTGRNQPQHF; cdr3_nt: TGCAGTGCTCTAAGGACAGGCCGCAATCAGCCCCAGCATTTT
v_call: TRBV5-1; j_call: TRBJ2-2; clone_size: many; d_call: TRBD2; cdr3_aa: CASSISGRAFSGELFF; cdr3_nt: TGCGCCAGCAGCATTAGCGGGAGGGCCTTTTCCGGGGAGCTGTTTTTT
v_call: TRBV20-1; j_call: TRBJ2-7; clone_size: many; d_call: TRBD1; cdr3_aa: CSALLLGTGSYEQYF; cdr3_nt: TGCAGTGCTCTTCTCTTGGGGACAGGGAGCTACGAGCAGTACTTC
v_call: TRBV12-3/TRBV12-4; j_call: TRBJ2-2; clone_size: many; d_call: -; cdr3_aa: CASTPGRNTGELFF; cdr3_nt: TGTGCCAGCACCCCCGGGCGGAACACCGGGGAGCTGTTTTTT
v_call: TRBV6-1; j_call: TRBJ2-2; clone_size: many; d_call: -; cdr3_aa: CASSGLRDTNTGELFF; cdr3_nt: TGTGCCAGCAGTGGTCTCCGGGACACTAACACCGGGGAGCTGTTTTTT
v_call: TRBV10-3; j_call: TRBJ2-2; clone_size: many; d_call: -; cdr3_aa: CAISTGTNTGELFF; cdr3_nt: TGTGCCATCAGCACCGGGACGAACACCGGGGAGCTGTTTTTT
v_call: TRBV7-2; j_call: TRBJ2-7; clone_size: few; d_call: -; cdr3_aa: CASSLARSGAEQYF; cdr3_nt: TGTGCCAGCAGCTTAGCTAGGTCTGGGGCCGAGCAGTACTTC
v_call: TRBV18; j_call: TRBJ2-2; clone_size: -; d_call: TRBD2; cdr3_aa: CASSPGLALTTGELFF; cdr3_nt: TGTGCCAGCTCACCGGGACTAGCGCTTACGACCGGGGAGCTGTTTTTT
v_call: TRBV4-2; j_call: TRBJ2-3; clone_size: many; d_call: TRBD2; cdr3_aa: CASRGGGAADTQYF; cdr3_nt: TGTGCCAGCAGAGGCGGGGGGGCGGCAGATACGCAGTATTTT
v_call: TRBV5-1; j_call: TRBJ2-7; clone_size: many; d_call: -; cdr3_aa: CASGVEGEQYF; cdr3_nt: TGCGCCAGCGGGGTAGAGGGAGAGCAGTACTTC
v_call: TRBV5-6; j_call: TRBJ2-7; clone_size: many; d_call: -; cdr3_aa: CASSLLYGSYEQYF; cdr3_nt: TGTGCCAGCAGCTTGCTTTACGGATCCTACGAGCAGTACTTC
v_call: TRBV6-1; j_call: TRBJ2-1; clone_size: many; d_call: -; cdr3_aa: CASSTGQGPYNEQFF; cdr3_nt: TGTGCCAGCAGCACGGGGCAGGGCCCCTACAATGAGCAGTTCTTC
v_call: TRBV7-3; j_call: TRBJ1-1; clone_size: -; d_call: -; cdr3_aa: CASSQGTRTEAFF; cdr3_nt: TGTGCCAGCAGCCAAGGGACCCGGACAGAAGCTTTCTTT
v_call: TRBV2; j_call: TRBJ1-5; clone_size: few; d_call: -; cdr3_aa: CASSQNGNQPQHF; cdr3_nt: TGTGCCAGCAGCCAGAACGGCAATCAGCCCCAGCATTTT
v_call: TRBV12-3/TRBV12-4; j_call: TRBJ1-5; clone_size: many; d_call: -; cdr3_aa: CASSLQGYNQPQHF; cdr3_nt: TGTGCCAGCAGTTTACAGGGCTACAATCAGCCCCAGCATTTT
v_call: TRBV19; j_call: TRBJ2-7; clone_size: -; d_call: TRBD2; cdr3_aa: CASSNPLAGDEQYF; cdr3_nt: TGTGCCAGTAGTAACCCTCTAGCGGGAGACGAGCAGTACTTC
v_call: TRBV27; j_call: TRBJ2-1; clone_size: many; d_call: TRBD1; cdr3_aa: CASGQGVSYNEQFF; cdr3_nt: TGTGCCAGCGGACAGGGGGTCTCCTACAATGAGCAGTTCTTC
v_call: TRBV10-2; j_call: TRBJ1-1; clone_size: many; d_call: -; cdr3_aa: CASSSSGAGRTEAFF; cdr3_nt: TGCGCCAGCAGTTCCTCAGGGGCCGGACGCACTGAAGCTTTCTTT